What follows are 30 T cell receptor beta chains derived from one specimen sequenced in a study of CD8 T cells in Susac syndrome. cDNA came from about 0.5 to 1 ug RNA primed by random hexamers. Via MiXCR, TCRdb re-called the immunoSEQ multiplex PCR reads, giving one row per CDR3 protein. The sample carries approximately 280,000 distinct CDR3 sequences, approximately 81% recorded once. Sequencing was carried out using CD8+ T cells from PBMCs. Source of these receptors: a human donor with multiple sclerosis.

The CDR3 DNA sequence: TGTGCCAGCAGTTTAGACAGGGAGACAGATACGCAGTATTTT. It codes for CASSLDRETDTQYF. This chain uses TRBV27 with TRBJ2-3; 7 positions match TRBD1. Germline-derived CDR1 and CDR2 are MNHEY and SMNVEV (reference sequence). V shed 2 bases, J shed 3 bases, and the junction held 2 bases outside the gene matches. The CDR3 consists of 14 residues.

V is TRBV27 and J is TRBJ2-7; D may match TRBD1 or TRBD2 (5 bases each). CDR1 is MNHEY, CDR2 SMNVEV, per germline (reference sequence). With 5 bases removed from V and 3 bases from J, the gap between germline ends came to 17 bases. CDR3 length: 15 amino acids. CDR3 DNA sequence: TGTGCCAGCAGTCTCCGATGGGACCGATTCTACGAGCAGTACTTC. Its protein is CASSLRWDRFYEQYF.

The chain carries TRBV10-3 and TRBJ2-1, with no clear D. The V end lost 6 bases, the J end lost 0 bases, and 9 bases lay between the germline ends. CDR1 ENHRY and CDR2 SYGVKD come from the germline V gene. The CDR3 contains 14 residues. For the CDR3, the DNA is TGTGCCATCAGGCCGGTTAGCTCCTACAATGAGCAGTTCTTC. As protein: CAIRPVSSYNEQFF.

The chain carries TRBV30 and TRBJ1-1; D uncertain. Looked up from germline, CDR1 is GTSNPN and CDR2 is SVGIG (reference sequence). There are 12 residues in the CDR3. V gave up 4 bases and J gave up 4 bases, with 10 bases separating them. This CDR3 is CAWIAARTEAFF. For the CDR3, the DNA is TGTGCCTGGATAGCCGCCCGCACTGAAGCTTTCTTT.

Details on this clonotype: One junction end disagrees with the germline gene, perhaps due to a read error. This rearrangement joins TRBV15 to TRBJ2-1; 9 bases agree with TRBD1. Germline assignment: CDR1 LNHNV and CDR2 YYDKDF (reference sequence). CDR3 length: 13 amino acids. The CDR3 loop is CATSSATGTGPVF. The CDR3 coding sequence is TGTGCCACCAGCAGTGCAACTGGGACAGGGCCCGTGTTC. Complete variable domain (other parts from reference TRBV15 and TRBJ2-1): DAMVIQNPRYQVTQFGKPVTLSCSQTLNHNVMYWYQQKSSQAPKLLFHYYDKDFNNEADTPDNFQSRRPNTSFCFLDIRSPGLGDTAMYLCATSSATGTGPVFGPGTRLTVL.

The chain uses TRBV2 and TRBJ1-5, with D perhaps TRBD1 (5 bases). CDR3 size: 16 residues. Germline V gives CDR1 SNHLY, CDR2 FYNNEI. The ends were cut back, 4 bases at V and 1 base at J, with 14 bases in the middle. The CDR3: CASSVVGEGSNQPQHF. CDR3 bases: TGTGCCAGCAGTGTGGTAGGGGAGGGGAGCAATCAGCCCCAGCATTTT. The full variable domain, its missing parts supplied by reference TRBV2 and TRBJ1-5, is EPEVTQTPSHQVTQMGQEVILRCVPISNHLYFYWYRQILGQKVEFLVSFYNNEISEKSEIFDDQFSVERPDGSNFTLKIRSTKLEDSAMYFCASSVVGEGSNQPQHFGDGTRLSIL.

The chain employs TRBV28 and TRBJ1-4; D remains unclear. Germline CDR1 is MDHEN and CDR2 is SYDVKM. V was cut by 6 bases and J by 0 bases, with 14 bases left in between. The CDR3 runs 16 residues. DNA for the CDR3: TGTGCCAGCAGCGCGCCCCTGGAAGCAACTAATGAAAAACTGTTTTTT. Protein sequence: CASSAPLEATNEKLFF.

The chain recombines TRBV27 with TRBJ1-6; perhaps TRBD1 as D (6 bases). With 7 bases removed from V and 7 bases from J, the gap between germline ends came to 14 bases. CDR1 and CDR2 from the germline V gene are MNHEY and SMNVEV (reference sequence). CDR3 length equals 14 residues. The CDR3 region is CASTRGGSNSPLHF. CDR3 sequence (DNA): TGTGCCAGCACCAGGGGCGGCTCGAATTCACCCCTCCACTTT.

V usage is TRBV9 and J usage is TRBJ2-2; 12 nucleotides line up with TRBD1. The CDR3 spans 17 residues. With 0 bases clipped from V and 4 bases from J, the junction kept 4 bases outside the gene matches. Germline CDR1 and CDR2: SGDLS and YYNGEE. The CDR3 DNA reads TGTGCCAGCAGCGTAGCGGGACAGGGGGCGCGCACCGGGGAGCTGTTTTTT. The encoded protein is CASSVAGQGARTGELFF. Filled out from reference TRBV9 and TRBJ2-2, the complete variable domain reads DSGVTQTPKHLITATGQRVTLRCSPRSGDLSVYWYQQSLDQGLQFLIQYYNGEERAKGNILERFSAQQFPDLHSELNLSSLELGDSALYFCASSVAGQGARTGELFFGEGSRLTVL.

This clonotype was seen only a few times. The CDR3 coding sequence is TGTGCCAGCAGCGTAGCGGACGGGACCCAGTACTTC. Translating it yields CASSVADGTQYF. The chain combines TRBV9 with TRBJ2-5; D not resolved. V was pared by 0 bases and J by 7 bases, with 7 bases between. Germline loops: CDR1 SGDLS, CDR2 YYNGEE. The CDR3 covers 12 residues.

CDR3 sequence (DNA): TGTGCCAGCAGTTCACCCCGGACTCTTTATAGCAATCAGCCCCAGCATTTT. Translation gives CASSSPRTLYSNQPQHF. The chain recombines TRBV28 with TRBJ1-5; no clear D. The CDR3 loop spans 17 amino acids. Germline-derived CDR1 and CDR2 are MDHEN and SYDVKM. V was pared by 4 bases and J by 0 bases, with 16 bases between.

The V and J genes are TRBV9 and TRBJ2-1; D remains ambiguous. The V gene lost 7 bases and the J gene lost 6 bases, with 8 bases spanning the gap. Looked up from germline, CDR1 is SGDLS and CDR2 is YYNGEE. CDR3 length: 11 residues. The DNA of the CDR3 is TGTGCCAGCGGACCTAGCAATGAGCAGTTCTTC. Translating it yields CASGPSNEQFF.

The V gene is TRBV7-9, the J gene TRBJ2-4; weak D call: TRBD2 (5 bases). Germline-derived CDR1 and CDR2 are SEHNR and FQNEAQ (reference sequence). Trimming stripped 5 bases from V and 7 bases from J, with 21 bases between. This CDR3 is 16 amino acids long. The CDR3 here is CASSTRSDPRRNIQYF. Here the CDR3 DNA reads TGTGCCAGCAGCACCAGATCGGACCCTCGGAGGAACATTCAGTACTTC.

The chain joins TRBV27 to TRBJ1-5, with a tentative D call TRBD1 (6 bases). Trimming shortened V by 3 bases and J by 9 bases, and 18 bases separated the two germline ends. Germline V CDR1 and CDR2: MNHEY, SMNVEV (reference sequence). This CDR3 is 15 amino acids long. The CDR3 is CASSFYGRGIGPQHF. CDR3 in DNA: TGTGCCAGCAGTTTTTACGGCAGGGGCATCGGGCCCCAGCATTTT.

V gene TRBV27 combines with J gene TRBJ2-7; 10 bases line up with TRBD1. This CDR3 comprises 14 residues. Germline values: CDR1 MNHEY, CDR2 SMNVEV (reference sequence). The J segment lost 5 bases and the V segment lost 6 bases, leaving 7 bases of the junction unmatched. This CDR3 is CASSWTGGSHEQYF. CDR3 DNA: TGTGCCAGCAGCTGGACAGGGGGGAGCCACGAGCAGTACTTC.

V and J are TRBV15 and TRBJ2-5, with a weak D call TRBD2 (5 bases). Germline CDR1 LNHNV, CDR2 YYDKDF (reference sequence). V was trimmed by 3 bases and J by 0 bases, leaving 5 bases between them. This CDR3 region has 13 residues. The CDR3 DNA sequence: TGTGCCACCAGCAGGGACTACCAAGAGACCCAGTACTTC. Encoded protein: CATSRDYQETQYF. The full variable domain, its missing parts supplied by reference TRBV15 and TRBJ2-5, is DAMVIQNPRYQVTQFGKPVTLSCSQTLNHNVMYWYQQKSSQAPKLLFHYYDKDFNNEADTPDNFQSRRPNTSFCFLDIRSPGLGDTAMYLCATSRDYQETQYFGPGTRLLVL.

This clonotype was seen once. This chain connects TRBV5-5 to TRBJ2-2; D is undetermined. Germline V gene sequence: CDR1 SGHKS, CDR2 YYEKEE (reference sequence). V was shortened by 4 bases and J by 3 bases, with 10 bases between the two germline ends. This CDR3 has 14 residues. The CDR3 sequence: CASSEIPHTGELFF. The CDR3 DNA sequence: TGTGCCAGCAGCGAAATCCCTCACACCGGGGAGCTGTTTTTT.

This chain uses TRBV10-3 with TRBJ1-1; no definite D call. Looked up from germline, CDR1 is ENHRY and CDR2 is SYGVKD. The CDR3 totals 14 residues. Trimming cost V 5 bases and J 1 base, with 11 bases left between them. The CDR3 DNA is TGTGCCATCAGTCCCCCGGCGGGGAACACTGAAGCTTTCTTT. The encoded protein is CAISPPAGNTEAFF.

The rearrangement joins TRBV9 to TRBJ2-1; 11 bases line up with TRBD2. CDR1 is SGDLS, CDR2 YYNGEE, per germline. The CDR3 is 20 amino acids. V dropped 1 base and J dropped 0; count of bases not matched to a gene: 12. In DNA, the CDR3 is TGTGCCAGCAGCGTATTGTCTGGGACTAGCGGTCTGAGCTCCTACAATGAGCAGTTCTTC. Amino acids: CASSVLSGTSGLSSYNEQFF. Drawing the rest from reference TRBV9 and TRBJ2-1, the complete variable domain is DSGVTQTPKHLITATGQRVTLRCSPRSGDLSVYWYQQSLDQGLQFLIQYYNGEERAKGNILERFSAQQFPDLHSELNLSSLELGDSALYFCASSVLSGTSGLSSYNEQFFGPGTRLTVL.

The V call is TRBV29-1, the J call TRBJ1-6; the D gene is possibly TRBD1 (6 bases). Germline values: CDR1 SQVTM, CDR2 ANQGSEA. Trimming removed 3 bases at V and 10 bases at J, with 13 bases between. The CDR3 length is 13 residues. CDR3 loop: CSVDAGEGSPLHF. CDR3 bases: TGCAGCGTTGACGCAGGGGAGGGATCACCCCTCCACTTT.

The count of this clonotype is one. V gene TRBV20-1 combines with J gene TRBJ2-4, with TRBD2 matching 12 bases. The V segment lost 6 bases and the J segment 4 bases; nucleotides outside the gene matches: 4. Germline V lookup: CDR1 DFQATT, CDR2 SNEGSKA (reference sequence). The CDR3 has 14 amino acids. The CDR3 DNA reads TGCAGTGCGAGGACTAGCGGGACTAAAAACATTCAGTACTTC. This encodes CSARTSGTKNIQYF.

This clonotype was counted once. The chain joins TRBV19 to TRBJ2-1, with a tentative D call TRBD1 (6 bases). This CDR3 spans 14 amino acids. V was shortened by 3 bases and J by 7 bases, with 13 bases between the two germline ends. Germline CDR1 reads LNHDA; CDR2 reads SQIVND (reference sequence). The CDR3 region is CASSIGRGGNEQFF. For the CDR3, the DNA is TGTGCCAGTAGTATCGGCAGGGGTGGGAATGAGCAGTTCTTC.

The chain links TRBV29-1 to TRBJ2-7; D might be TRBD1 (5 bases). From germline, CDR1 is SQVTM and CDR2 ANQGSEA. Deletions cut 6 bases from V and 0 bases from J, with 15 bases between. The CDR3 length is 14 residues. The CDR3 region has the DNA TGCAGCGTCGATTCAGGGAATCCCTCCTACGAGCAGTACTTC. It codes for CSVDSGNPSYEQYF.

The chain couples TRBV19 to TRBJ2-1; tentative D call: TRBD2 (6 bases). CDR3 length equals 12 residues. Trimming shortened V by 8 bases and J by 7 bases, and 12 bases separated the two germline ends. Looked up from germline, CDR1 is LNHDA and CDR2 is SQIVND (reference sequence). CDR3: CASSPGVNEQFF. Written as DNA, the CDR3 is TGTGCCAGTTCGCCGGGAGTAAATGAGCAGTTCTTC.

The CDR3 region has the DNA TGTGCCACCCTCCGAGGCGAGAATGAGAACACCGGGGAGCTGTTTTTT. Amino acids: CATLRGENENTGELFF. The V call is TRBV18, the J call TRBJ2-2; D call uncertain. The V end lost 10 bases, the J end lost 1 base, and 19 bases lay between the germline ends. In germline, CDR1 is KGHSH, CDR2 LQKENI. The CDR3 extends over 16 amino acids.

The chain has TRBV27 and TRBJ2-1; D unresolved. V shed 6 bases and J shed 10 bases, with 13 bases lying between them. From germline, CDR1 is MNHEY and CDR2 SMNVEV (reference sequence). This CDR3 is built from 12 residues. This CDR3 is CASSHPAREQFF. CDR3 nucleotides: TGTGCCAGCAGCCACCCCGCGCGAGAGCAGTTCTTC.

The chain recombines TRBV19 with TRBJ1-1; unclear D gene. CDR3 length equals 13 residues. Germline V gene sequence: CDR1 LNHDA, CDR2 SQIVND (reference sequence). V shed 1 base and J shed 0 bases, with 3 bases lying between them. The CDR3 loop is CASSIVVNTEAFF. In nucleotides, the CDR3 is TGTGCCAGTAGTATAGTTGTGAACACTGAAGCTTTCTTT.

The V call is TRBV30, the J call TRBJ1-1, with 7 nucleotides matching TRBD1. This CDR3 has 17 residues. The germline V gene has CDR1 GTSNPN and CDR2 SVGIG (reference sequence). After removal of 5 bases from V and 3 bases from J, the junction contained 18 bases not matched to a gene. CDR3 bases: TGTGCCTGGTTTCTGTTTGTAACAGGGGTTAGATACACTGAAGCTTTCTTT. Translating it yields CAWFLFVTGVRYTEAFF.

The chain is built from TRBV9 and TRBJ2-5, with TRBD2 matching 9 bases. The germline V gene has CDR1 SGDLS and CDR2 YYNGEE. The junction had 9 bases not matched to a gene; V was cut back by 5 bases and J by 1 base. The CDR3 runs 16 residues. CDR3 residues: CASSTGTSKFQETQYF. The CDR3 bases are TGTGCCAGCAGTACCGGGACTAGCAAGTTCCAAGAGACCCAGTACTTC.

V is TRBV24-1 and J is TRBJ2-5; 10 nucleotides line up with TRBD2. Germline assignment: CDR1 KGHDR and CDR2 SFDVKD. Trimming cost V 4 bases and J 2 bases; bases outside gene matches: 6. The CDR3 is 16 residues long. CDR3 DNA: TGTGCCACCAGTGACGGAGCGGGAGGGGTTCAAGAGACCCAGTACTTC. Protein sequence: CATSDGAGGVQETQYF.